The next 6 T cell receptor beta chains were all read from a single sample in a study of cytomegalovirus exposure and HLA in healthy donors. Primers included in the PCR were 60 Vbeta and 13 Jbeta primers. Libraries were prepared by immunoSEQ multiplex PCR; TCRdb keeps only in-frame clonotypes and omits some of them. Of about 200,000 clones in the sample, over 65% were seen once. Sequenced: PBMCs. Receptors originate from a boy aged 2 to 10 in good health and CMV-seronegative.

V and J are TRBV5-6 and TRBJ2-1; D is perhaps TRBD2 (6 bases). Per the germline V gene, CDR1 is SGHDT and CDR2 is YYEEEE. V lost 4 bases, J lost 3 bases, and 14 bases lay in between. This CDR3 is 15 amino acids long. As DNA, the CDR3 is TGTGCCAGCAGCCATGGGGCGGGGTTCTACAATGAGCAGTTCTTC. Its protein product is CASSHGAGFYNEQFF.

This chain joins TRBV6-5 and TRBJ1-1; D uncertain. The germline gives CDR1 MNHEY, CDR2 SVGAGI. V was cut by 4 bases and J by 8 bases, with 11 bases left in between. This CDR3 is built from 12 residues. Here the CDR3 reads CASSSQTQEAFF. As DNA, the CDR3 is TGTGCCAGCAGTTCTCAGACTCAGGAAGCTTTCTTT.

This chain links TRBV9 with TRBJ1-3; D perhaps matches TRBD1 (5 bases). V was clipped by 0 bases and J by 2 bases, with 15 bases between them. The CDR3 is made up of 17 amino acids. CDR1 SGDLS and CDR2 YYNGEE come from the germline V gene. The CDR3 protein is CASSVAPGGGPGNTIYF. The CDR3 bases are TGTGCCAGCAGCGTAGCTCCGGGGGGTGGTCCTGGAAACACCATATATTTT. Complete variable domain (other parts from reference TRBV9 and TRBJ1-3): DSGVTQTPKHLITATGQRVTLRCSPRSGDLSVYWYQQSLDQGLQFLIQYYNGEERAKGNILERFSAQQFPDLHSELNLSSLELGDSALYFCASSVAPGGGPGNTIYFGEGSWLTVV.

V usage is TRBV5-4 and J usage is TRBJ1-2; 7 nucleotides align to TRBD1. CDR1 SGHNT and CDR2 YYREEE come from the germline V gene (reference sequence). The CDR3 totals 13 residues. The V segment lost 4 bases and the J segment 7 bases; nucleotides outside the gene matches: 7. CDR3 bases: TGTGCCAGCAGCCTCAACCGGGACAGTGGCTACACCTTC. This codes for CASSLNRDSGYTF. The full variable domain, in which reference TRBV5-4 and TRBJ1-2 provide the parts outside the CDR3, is ETGVTQSPTHLIKTRGQQVTLRCSSQSGHNTVSWYQQALGQGPQFIFQYYREEENGRGNFPPRFSGLQFPNYSSELNVNALELDDSALYLCASSLNRDSGYTFGSGTRLTVV.

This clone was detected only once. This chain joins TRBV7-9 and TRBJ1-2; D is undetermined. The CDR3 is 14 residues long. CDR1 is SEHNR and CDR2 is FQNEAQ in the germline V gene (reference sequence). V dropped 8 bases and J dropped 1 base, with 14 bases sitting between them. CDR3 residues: CASRELNHNYGYTF. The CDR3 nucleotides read TGTGCCAGCCGGGAGCTGAACCATAACTATGGCTACACCTTC.

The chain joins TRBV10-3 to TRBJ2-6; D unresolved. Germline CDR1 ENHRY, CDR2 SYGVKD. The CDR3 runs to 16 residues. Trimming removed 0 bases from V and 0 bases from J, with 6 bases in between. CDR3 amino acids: CAISESRSSGANVLTF. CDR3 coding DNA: TGTGCCATCAGTGAGTCTCGGAGCTCTGGGGCCAACGTCCTGACTTTC.